This T cell receptor beta chain was captured in a study of CD8 T cells in ankylosing spondylitis. Study results and limitations: Previously reported in reactive arthritis synovial fluid and blood were some of the motif variants. Within ankylosing spondylitis blood, a TCR beta motif made up of roughly eight highly homologous variants appeared to be characteristic. Disease-associated clones were CD8+ and fairly uncommon in peripheral blood.

One entry per CDR3 protein, called by TCRdb with MiXCR from the 5' RACE reads. The data show a few hundred thousand distinct CDR3 sequences, with 8% seen just once and roughly 15% held by the top ten. The CDR3 spans 16 residues. Losses at the gene ends were 6 bases for V and 1 base for J; bases not matched to a gene: 10. This clonotype was observed at least ten times. Its matching antigen is unknown. The TCR originated in a male donor with ankylosing spondylitis. What was sequenced was blood, either unsorted or a sorted T cell fraction (not recorded which). V gene TRBV12-3 or TRBV12-4 combines with J gene TRBJ1-1, with 8 bases aligning to TRBD1. Here the CDR3 reads CASSLQGVGANTEAFF. In DNA, the CDR3 is TGTGCCAGCAGCCTACAGGGGGTGGGGGCGAACACTGAAGCTTTCTTT.